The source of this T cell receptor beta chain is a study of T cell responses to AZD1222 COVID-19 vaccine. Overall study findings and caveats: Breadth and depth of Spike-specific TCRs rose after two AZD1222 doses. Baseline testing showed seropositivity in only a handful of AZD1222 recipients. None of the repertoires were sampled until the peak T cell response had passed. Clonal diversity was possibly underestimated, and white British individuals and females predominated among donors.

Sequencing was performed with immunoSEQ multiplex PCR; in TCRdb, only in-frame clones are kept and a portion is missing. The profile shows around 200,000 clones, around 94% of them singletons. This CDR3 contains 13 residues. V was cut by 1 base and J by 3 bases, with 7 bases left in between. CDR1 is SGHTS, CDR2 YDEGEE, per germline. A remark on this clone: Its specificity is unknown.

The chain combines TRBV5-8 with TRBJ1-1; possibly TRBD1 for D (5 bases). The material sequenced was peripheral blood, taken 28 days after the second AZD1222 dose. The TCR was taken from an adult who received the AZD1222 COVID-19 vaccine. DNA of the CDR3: TGTGCCAGCAGCTTGCCAGGGTACACTGAAGCTTTCTTT. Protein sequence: CASSLPGYTEAFF.